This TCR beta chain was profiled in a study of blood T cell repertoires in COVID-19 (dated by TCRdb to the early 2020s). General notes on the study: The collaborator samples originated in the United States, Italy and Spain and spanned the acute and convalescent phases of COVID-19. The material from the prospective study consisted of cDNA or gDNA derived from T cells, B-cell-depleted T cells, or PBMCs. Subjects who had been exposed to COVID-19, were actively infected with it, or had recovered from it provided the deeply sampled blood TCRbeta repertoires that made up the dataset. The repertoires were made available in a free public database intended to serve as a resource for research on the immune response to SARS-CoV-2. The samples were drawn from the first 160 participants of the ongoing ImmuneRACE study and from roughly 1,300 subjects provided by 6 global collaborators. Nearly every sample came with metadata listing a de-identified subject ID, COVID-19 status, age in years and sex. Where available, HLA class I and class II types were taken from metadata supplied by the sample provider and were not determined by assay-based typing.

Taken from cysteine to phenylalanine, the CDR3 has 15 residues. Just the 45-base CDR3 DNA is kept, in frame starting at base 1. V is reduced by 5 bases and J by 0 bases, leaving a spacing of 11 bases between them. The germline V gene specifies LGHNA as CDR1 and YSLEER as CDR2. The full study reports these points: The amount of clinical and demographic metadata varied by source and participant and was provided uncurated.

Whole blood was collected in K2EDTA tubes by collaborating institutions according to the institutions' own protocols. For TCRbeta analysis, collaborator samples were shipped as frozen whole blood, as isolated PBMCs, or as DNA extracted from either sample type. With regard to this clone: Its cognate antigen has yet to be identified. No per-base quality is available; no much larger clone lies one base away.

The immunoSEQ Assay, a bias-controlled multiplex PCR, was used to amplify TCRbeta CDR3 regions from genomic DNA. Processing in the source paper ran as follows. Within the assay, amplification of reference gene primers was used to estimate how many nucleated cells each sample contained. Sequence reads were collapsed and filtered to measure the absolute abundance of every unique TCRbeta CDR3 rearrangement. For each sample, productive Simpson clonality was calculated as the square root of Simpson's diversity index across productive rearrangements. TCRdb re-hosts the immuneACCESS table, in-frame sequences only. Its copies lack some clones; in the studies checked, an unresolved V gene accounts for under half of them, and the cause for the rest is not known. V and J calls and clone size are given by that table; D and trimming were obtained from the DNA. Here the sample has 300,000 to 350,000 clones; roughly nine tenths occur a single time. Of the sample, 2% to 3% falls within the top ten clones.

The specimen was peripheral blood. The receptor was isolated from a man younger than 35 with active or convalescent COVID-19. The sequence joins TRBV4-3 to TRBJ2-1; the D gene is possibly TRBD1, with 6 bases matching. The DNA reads TGCGCCAGCAGCGATAGGGGGAGCTCCTACAATGAGCAGTTCTTC. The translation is CASSDRGSSYNEQFF.